Listed below are T cell receptor beta chains from one sample, sequenced in a study of T cells in pancreatic ductal adenocarcinoma. The protocol was immunoSEQ multiplex PCR, while the TCRdb copy is restricted to in-frame clones and leaves out a portion. The sample contains more than 85,000 clones, roughly 96% of which appear only once. Source material: PBMCs. The receptors here all came from a human donor with pancreatic ductal adenocarcinoma. Each CDR3 is given with its conserved first and last residue. The order of the fields is D gene, clone size, V gene, J gene, CDR3 DNA, CDR3 protein. The D gene is left open where the match is weak. The size of a clone is reported for some rows only, either as once, few or many, or as a class for expanded clones.

D: -
size: -
V: TRBV4-2
J: TRBJ2-1
DNA: TGTGCCAGCAGCCAAGCCTGGCAGGGCTCCCCGGGGGACAATGAGCAGTTCTTC
CDR3: CASSQAWQGSPGDNEQFF

D: -
size: -
V: TRBV5-4
J: TRBJ2-7
DNA: TGTGCCAGCAGCCAACACACGTTCCCCTACGAGCAGTACTTC
CDR3: CASSQHTFPYEQYF

D: TRBD1
size: -
V: TRBV7-9
J: TRBJ1-4
DNA: TGTGCCAGCAGCTCAGGGGGCCTCTCACTTAATGAAAAACTGTTTTTT
CDR3: CASSSGGLSLNEKLFF

D: -
size: -
V: TRBV28
J: TRBJ1-2
DNA: TGTGCCAGCAGGTCTACAGGGTATGGCTACACCTTC
CDR3: CASRSTGYGYTF

D: TRBD1
size: -
V: TRBV6-1
J: TRBJ2-7
DNA: TGTGCCAGCAGTGAACCCAGGACAGGCCCCTACGAGCAGTACTTC
CDR3: CASSEPRTGPYEQYF

D: -
size: -
V: TRBV11-2
J: TRBJ2-1
DNA: TGTGCCAGCAGTCTTGACTTTAACAATGAGCAGTTCTTC
CDR3: CASSLDFNNEQFF

D: TRBD2
size: -
V: TRBV6-1
J: TRBJ2-3
DNA: TGTGCCAGCAGTGTGTTTATGGGGGAGGGGCCGTATTTT
CDR3: CASSVFMGEGPYF

D: -
size: once
V: TRBV7-2
J: TRBJ2-3
DNA: TGTGCCAGCAGCAGGCGAGCCGGGACTGGCACAGATACGCAGTATTTT
CDR3: CASSRRAGTGTDTQYF

D: TRBD1
size: -
V: TRBV28
J: TRBJ2-5
DNA: TGTGCCAGCGGAAGGGGGGGGACAGGGGGCGGGCAAGAGACCCAGTACTTC
CDR3: CASGRGGTGGGQETQYF

D: TRBD2
size: -
V: TRBV28
J: TRBJ2-7
DNA: TGTGCCAGCAGTCCCGCGGGAGTCGGTACCTACGAGCAGTACTTC
CDR3: CASSPAGVGTYEQYF

D: -
size: -
V: TRBV5-4
J: TRBJ1-2
DNA: TGTGCCAGCAGCTTGGGGACAAATAGACCGATCGACACCTTC
CDR3: CASSLGTNRPIDTF

D: -
size: -
V: TRBV7-8
J: TRBJ1-1
DNA: TGTGCCAGCAGCGCCTTGACAGGTTTGGACACTGAAGCTTTCTTT
CDR3: CASSALTGLDTEAFF

D: -
size: once
V: TRBV5-5
J: TRBJ1-2
DNA: TGTGCCAGCAGCCTGAGGGAGGGACCTACAACCTATGGCTACACCTTC
CDR3: CASSLREGPTTYGYTF

D: TRBD1
size: -
V: TRBV5-4
J: TRBJ2-7
DNA: TGTGCCAGCAGCTCACAGGGGTTCTACGAGCAGTACTTC
CDR3: CASSSQGFYEQYF

D: TRBD1
size: once
V: TRBV5-1
J: TRBJ2-7
DNA: TGCGCCAGCAGCTCTTACTCCAGGGGGCTTGGGTCCTACGAGCAGTACTTC
CDR3: CASSSYSRGLGSYEQYF

D: -
size: -
V: TRBV5-1
J: TRBJ2-3
DNA: TGCGCCAGCAGCTCTATAAATCCAGATACGCAGTATTTT
CDR3: CASSSINPDTQYF

D: TRBD1
size: -
V: TRBV28
J: TRBJ1-2
DNA: TGTGCCAGCAGTCACCGGGACAGGGATAGGGGCTACACCTTC
CDR3: CASSHRDRDRGYTF

D: TRBD2
size: -
V: TRBV27
J: TRBJ2-1
DNA: TGTGCCAGCAGTTTGACTAGCGGGCGAAATGAGCAGTTCTTC
CDR3: CASSLTSGRNEQFF

D: -
size: -
V: TRBV7-7
J: TRBJ2-7
DNA: TGTGCCAGCAGCTTAGGAATCGGGTCAAGCTACGAGCAGTACTTC
CDR3: CASSLGIGSSYEQYF

D: TRBD1
size: -
V: TRBV7-9
J: TRBJ2-7
DNA: TGTGCCAGCAGCTCCAAAGGGGGCTCTTTTTCCTACGAGCAGTACTTC
CDR3: CASSSKGGSFSYEQYF

D: TRBD2
size: -
V: TRBV5-4
J: TRBJ2-2
DNA: TGTGCCAGCAGCTTAGCGGGAGGAGGCACCGGGGAGCTGTTTTTT
CDR3: CASSLAGGGTGELFF

D: -
size: -
V: TRBV7-8
J: TRBJ2-7
DNA: TGTGCCAGCAGCTTAGGTGTCACTCCGAGCTCCTACGAGCAGTACTTC
CDR3: CASSLGVTPSSYEQYF

D: TRBD1
size: -
V: TRBV7-9
J: TRBJ2-7
DNA: TGTGCCAGCAGCCTTCGGACAGGGCTAACCTACGAGCAGTACTTC
CDR3: CASSLRTGLTYEQYF

D: TRBD1
size: -
V: TRBV19
J: TRBJ1-5
DNA: TGTGCCAGTAGCCACCGACAGGGAATTGAGCCCCAGCATTTT
CDR3: CASSHRQGIEPQHF

D: TRBD2
size: -
V: TRBV30
J: TRBJ2-7
DNA: TGTGCCTGGAGTGGTACACTAGCGGGAGCCTACGAGCAGTACTTC
CDR3: CAWSGTLAGAYEQYF

D: -
size: -
V: TRBV12-1
J: TRBJ2-7
DNA: TGTGCCAGCAGCTTTCGGGGTCGTTCCTCCTACGAGCAGTACTTC
CDR3: CASSFRGRSSYEQYF

D: TRBD1
size: -
V: TRBV10-3
J: TRBJ1-4
DNA: TGTGCCATCAGCCCGAGACAGGGGATGGAAAAACTGTTTTTT
CDR3: CAISPRQGMEKLFF

D: TRBD1
size: -
V: TRBV19
J: TRBJ1-5
DNA: TGTGCCAGTAGCCAAACCGCAGGGGGCGAGCAGCCCCAGCATTTT
CDR3: CASSQTAGGEQPQHF

D: TRBD1
size: -
V: TRBV10-1
J: TRBJ1-1
DNA: TGCGCCAGCAGACAGGGGAGGAACACTGAAGCTTTCTTT
CDR3: CASRQGRNTEAFF

D: -
size: -
V: TRBV5-1
J: TRBJ2-3
DNA: TGCGCCAGCAGCGGATATCCAGGGGATACGCAGTATTTT
CDR3: CASSGYPGDTQYF

D: -
size: -
V: TRBV6-4
J: TRBJ2-3
DNA: TGTGCCAGCAGGGGGGCAGGGTACACAGATACGCAGTATTTT
CDR3: CASRGAGYTDTQYF